This record looks at one TCR beta chain sequence and its context. CDR3 size: 15 residues. V lost 3 bases and J lost 4; bases outside the gene matches: 5. Looked up from germline, CDR1 is KGHSH and CDR2 is LQKENI. This sample stems from a study of shared clonotypes between healthy human individuals. TCRdb's table, derived via immunoSEQ multiplex PCR, lists solely in-frame clones and lacks some. The data hold about a million clones, with roughly 77% observed a single time. The rearrangement uses TRBV18 and TRBJ1-3; TRBD1 aligns across 8 bases. The sequenced sample consisted of memory CD4+ T cells from PBMCs. Documented subset: CD45RA-negative fraction. The sequence derives from a man between 18 and 29 years old in good health. Some clones in this sample may be carry-over from other donors' samples. This CDR3 is CASSPGTGDGNTIYF. The CDR3 DNA sequence: TGTGCCAGCTCACCTGGGACAGGAGACGGAAACACCATATATTTT.